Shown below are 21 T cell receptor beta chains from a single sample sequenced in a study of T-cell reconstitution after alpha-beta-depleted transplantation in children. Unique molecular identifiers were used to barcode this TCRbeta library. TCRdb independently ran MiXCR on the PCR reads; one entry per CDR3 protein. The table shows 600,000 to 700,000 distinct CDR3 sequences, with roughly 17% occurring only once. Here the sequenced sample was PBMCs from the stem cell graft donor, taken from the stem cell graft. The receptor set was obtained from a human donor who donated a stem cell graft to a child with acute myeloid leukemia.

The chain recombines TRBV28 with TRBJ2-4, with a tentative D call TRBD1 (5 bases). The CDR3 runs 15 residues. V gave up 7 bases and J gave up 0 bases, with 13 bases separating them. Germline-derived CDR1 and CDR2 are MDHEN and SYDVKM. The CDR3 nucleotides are TGTGCCAGCATGGGGCTTATACTAGCCAAAAACATTCAGTACTTC. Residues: CASMGLILAKNIQYF.

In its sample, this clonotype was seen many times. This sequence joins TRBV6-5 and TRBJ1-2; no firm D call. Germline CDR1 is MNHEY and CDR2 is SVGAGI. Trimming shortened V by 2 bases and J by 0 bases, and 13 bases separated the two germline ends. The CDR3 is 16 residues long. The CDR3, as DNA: TGTGCCAGCAGTTACCTTGGGGATGGAGCTAACTATGGCTACACCTTC. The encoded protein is CASSYLGDGANYGYTF.

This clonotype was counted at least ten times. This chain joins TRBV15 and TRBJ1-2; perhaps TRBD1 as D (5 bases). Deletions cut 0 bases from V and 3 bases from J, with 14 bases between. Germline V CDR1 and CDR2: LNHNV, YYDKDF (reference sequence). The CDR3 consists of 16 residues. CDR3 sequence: CATSRDLSQGDYGYTF. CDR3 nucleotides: TGTGCCACCAGCAGAGATCTTTCCCAGGGAGACTATGGCTACACCTTC.

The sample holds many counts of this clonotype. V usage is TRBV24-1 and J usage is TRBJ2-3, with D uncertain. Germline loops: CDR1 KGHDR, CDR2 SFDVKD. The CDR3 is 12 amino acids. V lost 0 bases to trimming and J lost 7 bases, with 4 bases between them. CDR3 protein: CATSDLAHTQYF. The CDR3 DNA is TGTGCCACCAGTGATTTGGCTCATACGCAGTATTTT.

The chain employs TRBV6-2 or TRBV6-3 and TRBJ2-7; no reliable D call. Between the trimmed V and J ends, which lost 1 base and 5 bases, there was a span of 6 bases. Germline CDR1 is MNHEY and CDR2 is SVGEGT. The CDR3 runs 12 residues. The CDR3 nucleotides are TGTGCCAGCAGTTACTTAAGCGACGAGCAGTACTTC. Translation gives CASSYLSDEQYF.

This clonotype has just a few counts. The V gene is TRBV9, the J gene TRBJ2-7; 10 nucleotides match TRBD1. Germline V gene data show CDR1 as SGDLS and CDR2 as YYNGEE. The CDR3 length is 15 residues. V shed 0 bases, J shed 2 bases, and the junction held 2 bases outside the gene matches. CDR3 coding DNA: TGTGCCAGCAGCGTAGCGGGACAGGGGCCCTACGAGCAGTACTTC. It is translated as CASSVAGQGPYEQYF.

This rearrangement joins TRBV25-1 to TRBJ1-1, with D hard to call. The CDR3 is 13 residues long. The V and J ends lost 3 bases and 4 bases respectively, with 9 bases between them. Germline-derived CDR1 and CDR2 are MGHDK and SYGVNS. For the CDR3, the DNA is TGTGCCAGCAGTGAGGTGGCACGCACTGAAGCTTTCTTT. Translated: CASSEVARTEAFF.

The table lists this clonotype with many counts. The CDR3 loop reads CATSRTRTGPNTEAFF. CDR3 sequence (DNA): TGTGCCACCAGCAGAACCCGCACAGGGCCGAACACTGAAGCTTTCTTT. This chain links TRBV15 with TRBJ1-1; possible D gene TRBD1, 6 bases. CDR1 and CDR2 (germline): LNHNV, YYDKDF (reference sequence). With 2 bases removed from V and 1 base from J, the gap between germline ends came to 14 bases. The length of the CDR3 is 16 residues.

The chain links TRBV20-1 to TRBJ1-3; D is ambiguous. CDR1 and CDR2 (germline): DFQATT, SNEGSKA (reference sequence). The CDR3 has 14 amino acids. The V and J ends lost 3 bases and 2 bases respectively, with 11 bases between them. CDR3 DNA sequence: TGCAGTGCTAGCGAACCGGAGGCTGGAAACACCATATATTTT. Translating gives CSASEPEAGNTIYF.

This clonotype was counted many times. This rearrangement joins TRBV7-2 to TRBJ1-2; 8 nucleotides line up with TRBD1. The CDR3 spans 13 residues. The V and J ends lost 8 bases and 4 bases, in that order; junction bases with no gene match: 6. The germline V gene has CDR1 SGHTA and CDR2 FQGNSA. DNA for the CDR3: TGTGCCAGCCGACCGCAGGGGGCCTATGGCTACACCTTC. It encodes CASRPQGAYGYTF.

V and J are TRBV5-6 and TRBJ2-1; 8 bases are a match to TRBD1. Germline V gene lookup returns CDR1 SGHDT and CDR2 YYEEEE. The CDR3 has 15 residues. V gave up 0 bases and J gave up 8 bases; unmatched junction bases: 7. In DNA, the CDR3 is TGTGCCAGCAGCTTGGTAGGACAGGGTGGCCATGAGCAGTTCTTC. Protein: CASSLVGQGGHEQFF.

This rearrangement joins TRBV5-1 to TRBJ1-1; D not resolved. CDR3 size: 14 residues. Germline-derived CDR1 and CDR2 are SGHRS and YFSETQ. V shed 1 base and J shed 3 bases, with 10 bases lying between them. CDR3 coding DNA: TGCGCCAGCAGCTTGACAGAAATGGACACTGAAGCTTTCTTT. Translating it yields CASSLTEMDTEAFF.

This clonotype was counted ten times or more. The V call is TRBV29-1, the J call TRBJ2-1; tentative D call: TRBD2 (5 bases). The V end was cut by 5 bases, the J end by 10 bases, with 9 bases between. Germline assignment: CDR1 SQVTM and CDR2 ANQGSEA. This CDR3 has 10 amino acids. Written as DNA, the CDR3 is TGCAGCGTTCCGGGCGGGGAGCAGTTCTTC. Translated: CSVPGGEQFF.

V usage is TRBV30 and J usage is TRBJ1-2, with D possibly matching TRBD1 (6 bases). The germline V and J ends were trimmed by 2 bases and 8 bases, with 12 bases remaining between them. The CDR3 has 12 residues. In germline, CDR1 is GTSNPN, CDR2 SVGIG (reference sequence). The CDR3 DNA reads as TGTGCCTGGAGTCGACAGGTGGACGGCTACACCTTC. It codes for CAWSRQVDGYTF.

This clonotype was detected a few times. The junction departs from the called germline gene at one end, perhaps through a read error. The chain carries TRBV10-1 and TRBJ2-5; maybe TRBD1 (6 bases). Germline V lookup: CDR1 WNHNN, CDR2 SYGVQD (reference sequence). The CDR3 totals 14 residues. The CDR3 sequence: CATSSTGYLETQYF. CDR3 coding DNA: TGCGCCACCAGTTCGACAGGCTATTTGGAGACCCAGTACTTC.

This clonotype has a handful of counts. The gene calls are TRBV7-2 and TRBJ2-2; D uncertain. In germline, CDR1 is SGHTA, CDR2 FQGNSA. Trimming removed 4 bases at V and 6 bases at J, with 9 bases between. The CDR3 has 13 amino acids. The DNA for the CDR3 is TGTGCCAGCAGCTCCCATAGGGCCGGGGAGCTGTTTTTT. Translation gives CASSSHRAGELFF. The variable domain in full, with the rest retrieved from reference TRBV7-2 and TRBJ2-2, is GAGVSQSPSNKVTEKGKDVELRCDPISGHTALYWYRQSLGQGLEFLIYFQGNSAPDKSGLPSDRFSAERTGGSVSTLTIQRTQQEDSAVYLCASSSHRAGELFFGEGSRLTVL.

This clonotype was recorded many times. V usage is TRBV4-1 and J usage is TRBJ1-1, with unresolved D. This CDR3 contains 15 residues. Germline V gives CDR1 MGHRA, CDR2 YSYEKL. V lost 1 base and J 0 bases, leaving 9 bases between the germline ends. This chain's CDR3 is CASSQGSGMNTEAFF. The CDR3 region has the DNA TGCGCCAGCAGCCAAGGTTCAGGCATGAACACTGAAGCTTTCTTT.

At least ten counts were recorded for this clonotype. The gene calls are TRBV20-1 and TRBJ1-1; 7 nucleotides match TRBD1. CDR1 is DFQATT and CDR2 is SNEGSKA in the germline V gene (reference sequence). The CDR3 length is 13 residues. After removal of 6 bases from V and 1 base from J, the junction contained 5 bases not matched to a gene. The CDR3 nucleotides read TGCAGTGCCCCGAGACAGGGGAACACTGAAGCTTTCTTT. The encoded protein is CSAPRQGNTEAFF.

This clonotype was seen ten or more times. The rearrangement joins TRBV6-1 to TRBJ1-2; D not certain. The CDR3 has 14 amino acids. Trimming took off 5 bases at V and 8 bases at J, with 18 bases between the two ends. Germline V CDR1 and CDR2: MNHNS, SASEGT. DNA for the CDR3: TGTGCCAGCAGTCCTTCGGGCGATACGGGAGGCTACACCTTC. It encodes CASSPSGDTGGYTF.

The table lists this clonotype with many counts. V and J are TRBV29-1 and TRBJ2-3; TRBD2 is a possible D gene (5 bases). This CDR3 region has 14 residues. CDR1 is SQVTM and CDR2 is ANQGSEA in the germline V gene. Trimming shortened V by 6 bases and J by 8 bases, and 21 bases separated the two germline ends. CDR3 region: CSVKPGTPSGTQYF. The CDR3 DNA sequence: TGCAGCGTGAAACCGGGAACTCCTTCTGGTACGCAGTATTTT.

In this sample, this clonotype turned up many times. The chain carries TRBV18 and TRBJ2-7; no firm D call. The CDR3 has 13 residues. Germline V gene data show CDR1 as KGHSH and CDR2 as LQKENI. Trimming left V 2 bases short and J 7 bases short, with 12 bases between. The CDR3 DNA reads TGTGCCAGCTCACCAGTCCAGTTGGGGGAGCAGTACGTC. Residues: CASSPVQLGEQYV.